A single sample is the source of the 4 T cell receptor beta chains below, sequenced in a study of patients and donors after allogeneic stem cell transplantation. MiXCR, run by TCRdb on the RT-PCR reads, gives a single entry per CDR3 protein. The sample consists of 150,000 to 250,000 distinct CDR3 sequences, more than 35% of them appearing once. Sequencing was done on a sample of blood, either unsorted or a sorted T cell fraction (not recorded which). These receptors came from a human donor who was either an allogeneic HSCT recipient or a stem cell or donor lymphocyte infusion donor (not recorded which). It is not recorded whose cells these are; they may come from a transplant donor.

This clonotype was observed a handful of times. The rearrangement joins TRBV3-1 to TRBJ2-1; 11 nucleotides align to TRBD2. Germline-derived CDR1 and CDR2 are LGHDT and YNNKEL (reference sequence). V trimming: 4 bases; J trimming: 7 bases; junction bases outside the gene matches: 9. The CDR3 consists of 16 residues. CDR3 amino acids: CASSPLLAGEKNEQFF. CDR3 bases: TGTGCCAGCAGCCCGCTACTAGCGGGAGAAAAAAATGAGCAGTTCTTC.

The gene calls are TRBV7-2 and TRBJ1-6, with 7 bases identical to TRBD1. In germline, CDR1 is SGHTA, CDR2 FQGNSA. This CDR3 is built from 15 residues. V lost 5 bases to trimming and J lost 10 bases; unmatched junction nucleotides: 11. CDR3 region: CASSPREGAWSPLHF. The CDR3 DNA follows: TGTGCCAGCAGCCCCCGGGAGGGGGCATGGTCACCCCTCCACTTT.

The chain links TRBV21-1 to TRBJ1-2. TRBV21-1 is listed as a pseudogene. The CDR3 contains 16 residues. CDR3 DNA sequence: TGTGCCAGCAGCAAAACTTTGACAGGCCCTCACTATGGCTACACCTTC. It specifies CASSKTLTGPHYGYTF.

The chain carries TRBV6-5 and TRBJ2-1; 12 bases line up with TRBD2. CDR3 length equals 16 residues. Trimming at V came to 6 bases and at J to 9 bases, leaving 12 bases not matched to a gene. CDR1 MNHEY and CDR2 SVGAGI come from the germline V gene. The CDR3 coding sequence is TGTGCCAGCAGAACCTTCCGACTAGCGGGAGAGGGTGAGCAGTTCTTC. Protein: CASRTFRLAGEGEQFF.